This T cell receptor beta chain was obtained from a study of T cell responses to AZD1222 COVID-19 vaccine. Whole-study findings and limits: Among the donors, most were white British and more were female, and clonal diversity was possibly underestimated.

As for this clone: The antigen remains undetermined.

Germline CDR1 MDHEN, CDR2 SYDVKM. The CDR3 is 12 amino acids. Trimming took 3 bases from V and 8 from J, leaving 10 bases between them. Some clones are missing from TCRdb's copy, which holds only in-frame ones; the method was immunoSEQ multiplex PCR. The sample carries around 110,000 clones, around 88% recorded once. The J gene is TRBJ1-1, the V gene TRBV28; no clear D gene. The receptor was isolated from an adult in good health. The sequences come from peripheral blood, collected on day 0 of AZD1222 vaccination. The CDR3 DNA reads TGTGCCAGCAGTTTCGGTATCGGGGAAGCTTTCTTT. Translated: CASSFGIGEAFF.